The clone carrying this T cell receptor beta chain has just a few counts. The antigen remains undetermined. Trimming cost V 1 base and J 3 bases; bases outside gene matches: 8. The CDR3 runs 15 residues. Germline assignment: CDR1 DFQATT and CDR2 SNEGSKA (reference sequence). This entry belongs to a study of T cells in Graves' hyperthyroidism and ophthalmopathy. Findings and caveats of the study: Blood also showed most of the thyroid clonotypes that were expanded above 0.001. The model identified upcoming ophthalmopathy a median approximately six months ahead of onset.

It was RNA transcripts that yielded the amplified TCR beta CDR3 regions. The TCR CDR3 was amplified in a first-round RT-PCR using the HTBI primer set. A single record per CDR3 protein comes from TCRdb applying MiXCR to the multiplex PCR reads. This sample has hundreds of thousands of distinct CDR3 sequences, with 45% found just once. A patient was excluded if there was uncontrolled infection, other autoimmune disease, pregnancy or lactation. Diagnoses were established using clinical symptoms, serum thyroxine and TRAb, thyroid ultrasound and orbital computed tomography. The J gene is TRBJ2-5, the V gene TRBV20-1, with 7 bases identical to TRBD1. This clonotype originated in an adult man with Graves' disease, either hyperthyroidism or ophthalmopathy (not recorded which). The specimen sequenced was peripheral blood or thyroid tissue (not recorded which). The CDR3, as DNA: TGCAGTGCTAGAGCCTCGGGACAGACCAAAGAGACCCAGTACTTC. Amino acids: CSARASGQTKETQYF.